This TCR beta chain stems from a study of identical twins. Using its own MiXCR run on the 5' RACE reads, TCRdb lists one record per CDR3 protein. Altogether about 920,000 distinct CDR3 sequences are present, roughly an eighth being singletons, with the ten largest covering around 1.5%. Overall study results and limits: The conclusions drew on cross-sectional statistical analysis instead of tracking the same donors.

This clonotype was observed many times. What it binds is not known. Germline V CDR1 and CDR2: KGHDR, SFDVKD. Losses at the gene ends were 3 bases for V and 7 bases for J; bases not matched to a gene: 2. This CDR3 is built from 13 residues. The sample was also reused in another study, on yellow fever vaccine responses in identical twins.

The chain couples TRBV24-1 to TRBJ2-1; 7 bases align to TRBD1. The sequencing sample was made of PBMCs. The sequence derives from a young woman in good health. In DNA form, the CDR3 reads TGTGCCACCAGTGATGGGACAGAAAATGAGCAGTTCTTC. Translation gives CATSDGTENEQFF.